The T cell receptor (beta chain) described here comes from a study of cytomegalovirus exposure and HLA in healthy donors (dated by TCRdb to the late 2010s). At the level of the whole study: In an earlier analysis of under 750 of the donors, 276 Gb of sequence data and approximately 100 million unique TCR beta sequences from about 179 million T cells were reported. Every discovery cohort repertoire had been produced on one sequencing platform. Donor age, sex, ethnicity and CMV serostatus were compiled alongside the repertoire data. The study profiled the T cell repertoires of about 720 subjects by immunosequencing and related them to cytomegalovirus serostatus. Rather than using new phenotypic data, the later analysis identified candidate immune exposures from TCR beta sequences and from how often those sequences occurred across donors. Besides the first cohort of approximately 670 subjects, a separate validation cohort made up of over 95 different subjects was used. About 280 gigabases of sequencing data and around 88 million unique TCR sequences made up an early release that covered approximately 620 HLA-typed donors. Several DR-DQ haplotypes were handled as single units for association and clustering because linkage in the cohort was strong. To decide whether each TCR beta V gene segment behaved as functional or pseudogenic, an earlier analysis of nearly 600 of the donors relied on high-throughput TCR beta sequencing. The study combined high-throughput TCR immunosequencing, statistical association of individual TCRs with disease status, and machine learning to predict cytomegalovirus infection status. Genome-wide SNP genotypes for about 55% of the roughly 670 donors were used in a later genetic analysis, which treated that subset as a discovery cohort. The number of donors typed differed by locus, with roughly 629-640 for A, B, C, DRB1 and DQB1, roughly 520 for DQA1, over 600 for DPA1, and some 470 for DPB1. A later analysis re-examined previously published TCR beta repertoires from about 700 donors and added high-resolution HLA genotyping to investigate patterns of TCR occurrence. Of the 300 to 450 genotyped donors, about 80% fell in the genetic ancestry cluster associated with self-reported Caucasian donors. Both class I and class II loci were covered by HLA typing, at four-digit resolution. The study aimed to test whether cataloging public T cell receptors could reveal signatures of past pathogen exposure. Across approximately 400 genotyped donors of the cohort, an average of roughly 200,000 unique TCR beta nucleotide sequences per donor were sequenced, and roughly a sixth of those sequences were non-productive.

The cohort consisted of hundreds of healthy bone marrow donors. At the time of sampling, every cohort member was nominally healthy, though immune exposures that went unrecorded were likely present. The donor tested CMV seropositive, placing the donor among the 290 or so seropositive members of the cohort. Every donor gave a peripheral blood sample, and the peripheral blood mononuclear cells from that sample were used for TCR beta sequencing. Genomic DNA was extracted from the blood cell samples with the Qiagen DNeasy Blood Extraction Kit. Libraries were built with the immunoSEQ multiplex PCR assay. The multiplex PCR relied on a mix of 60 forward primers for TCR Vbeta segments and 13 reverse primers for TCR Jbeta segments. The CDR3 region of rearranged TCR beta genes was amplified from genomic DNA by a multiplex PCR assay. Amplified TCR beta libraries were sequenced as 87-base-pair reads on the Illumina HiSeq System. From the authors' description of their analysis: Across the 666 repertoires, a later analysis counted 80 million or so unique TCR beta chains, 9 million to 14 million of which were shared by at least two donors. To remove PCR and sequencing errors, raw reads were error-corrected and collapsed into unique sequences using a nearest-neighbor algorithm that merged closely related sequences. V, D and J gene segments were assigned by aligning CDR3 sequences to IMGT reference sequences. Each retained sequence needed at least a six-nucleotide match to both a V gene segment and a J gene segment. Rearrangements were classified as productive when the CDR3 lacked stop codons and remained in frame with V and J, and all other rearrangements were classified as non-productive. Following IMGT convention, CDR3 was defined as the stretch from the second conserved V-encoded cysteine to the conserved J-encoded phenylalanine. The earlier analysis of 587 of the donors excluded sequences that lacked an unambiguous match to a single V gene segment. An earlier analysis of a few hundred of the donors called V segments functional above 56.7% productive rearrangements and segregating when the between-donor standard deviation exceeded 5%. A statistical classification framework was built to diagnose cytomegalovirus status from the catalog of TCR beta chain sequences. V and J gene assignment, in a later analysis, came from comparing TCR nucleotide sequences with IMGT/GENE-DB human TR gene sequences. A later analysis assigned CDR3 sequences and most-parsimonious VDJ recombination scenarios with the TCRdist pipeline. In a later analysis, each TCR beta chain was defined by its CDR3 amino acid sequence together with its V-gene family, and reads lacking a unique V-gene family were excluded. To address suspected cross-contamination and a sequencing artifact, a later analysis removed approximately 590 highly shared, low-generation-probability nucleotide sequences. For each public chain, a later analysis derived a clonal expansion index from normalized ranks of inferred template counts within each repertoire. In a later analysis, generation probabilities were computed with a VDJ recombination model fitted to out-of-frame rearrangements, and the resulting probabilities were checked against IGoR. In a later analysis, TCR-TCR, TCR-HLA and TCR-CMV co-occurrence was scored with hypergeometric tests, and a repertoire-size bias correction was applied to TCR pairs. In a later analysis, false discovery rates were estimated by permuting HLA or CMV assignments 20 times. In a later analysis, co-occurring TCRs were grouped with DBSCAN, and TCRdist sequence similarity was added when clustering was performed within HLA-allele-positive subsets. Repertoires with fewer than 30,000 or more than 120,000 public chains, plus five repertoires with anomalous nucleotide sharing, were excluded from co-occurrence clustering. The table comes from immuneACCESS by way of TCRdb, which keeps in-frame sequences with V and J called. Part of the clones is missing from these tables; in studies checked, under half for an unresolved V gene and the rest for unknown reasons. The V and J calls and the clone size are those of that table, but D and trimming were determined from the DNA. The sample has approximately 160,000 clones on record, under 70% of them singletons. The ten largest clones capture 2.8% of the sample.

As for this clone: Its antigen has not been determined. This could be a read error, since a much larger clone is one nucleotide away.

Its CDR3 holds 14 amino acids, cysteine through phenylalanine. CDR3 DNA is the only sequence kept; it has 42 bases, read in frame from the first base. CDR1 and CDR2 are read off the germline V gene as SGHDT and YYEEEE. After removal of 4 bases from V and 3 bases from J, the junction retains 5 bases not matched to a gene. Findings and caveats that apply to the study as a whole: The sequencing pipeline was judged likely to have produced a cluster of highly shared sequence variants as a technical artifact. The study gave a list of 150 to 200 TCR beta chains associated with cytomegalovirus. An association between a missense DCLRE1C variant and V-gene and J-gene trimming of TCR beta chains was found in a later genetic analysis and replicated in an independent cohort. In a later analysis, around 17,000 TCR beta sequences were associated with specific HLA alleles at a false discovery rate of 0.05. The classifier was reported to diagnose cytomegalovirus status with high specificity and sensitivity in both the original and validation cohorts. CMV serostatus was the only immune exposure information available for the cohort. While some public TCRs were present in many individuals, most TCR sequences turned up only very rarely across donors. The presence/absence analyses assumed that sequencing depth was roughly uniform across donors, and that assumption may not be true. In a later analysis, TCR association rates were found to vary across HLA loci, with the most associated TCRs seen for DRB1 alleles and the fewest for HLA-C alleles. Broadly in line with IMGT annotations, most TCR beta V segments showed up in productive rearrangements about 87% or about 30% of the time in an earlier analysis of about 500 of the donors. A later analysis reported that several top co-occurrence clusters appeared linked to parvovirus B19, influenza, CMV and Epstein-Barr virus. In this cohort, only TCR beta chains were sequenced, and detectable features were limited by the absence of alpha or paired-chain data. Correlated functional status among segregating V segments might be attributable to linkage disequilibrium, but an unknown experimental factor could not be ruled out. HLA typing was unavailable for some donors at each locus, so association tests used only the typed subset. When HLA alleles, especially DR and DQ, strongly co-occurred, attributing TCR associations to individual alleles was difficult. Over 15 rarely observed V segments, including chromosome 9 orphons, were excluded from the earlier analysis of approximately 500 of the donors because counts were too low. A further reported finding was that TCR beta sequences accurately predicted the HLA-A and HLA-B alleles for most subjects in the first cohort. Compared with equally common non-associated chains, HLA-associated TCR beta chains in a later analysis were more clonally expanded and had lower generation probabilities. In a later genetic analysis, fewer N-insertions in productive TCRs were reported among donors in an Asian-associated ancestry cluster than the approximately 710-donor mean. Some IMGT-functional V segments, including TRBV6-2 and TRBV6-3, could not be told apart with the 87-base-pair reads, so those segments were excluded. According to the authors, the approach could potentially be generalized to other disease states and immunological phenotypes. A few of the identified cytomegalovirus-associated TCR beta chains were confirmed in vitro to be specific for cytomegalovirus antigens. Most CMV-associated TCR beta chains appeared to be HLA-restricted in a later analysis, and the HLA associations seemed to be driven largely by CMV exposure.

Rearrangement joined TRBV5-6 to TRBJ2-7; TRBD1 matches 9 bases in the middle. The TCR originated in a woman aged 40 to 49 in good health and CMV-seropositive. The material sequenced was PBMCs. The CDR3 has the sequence CASSPGTGSYEQYF. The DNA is TGTGCCAGCAGCCCCGGGACAGGGAGCTACGAGCAGTACTTC.